These 5 T cell receptor beta chains were sequenced from one sample in a study of OX40 agonist ivuxolimab in advanced cancers. Repertoires were generated with immunoSEQ multiplex PCR, while TCRdb's copy carries only in-frame clones and drops some. This sample yields 65,000 to 100,000 clones, of which approximately 79% are seen a single time; 5.5% to 7% belongs to the top ten. Sequenced material: CD4+ or CD8+ T cells sorted from blood, taken in a trial of the OX40 agonist ivuxolimab. The origin of the receptors is an adult with an advanced solid tumor such as melanoma, head and neck, liver or kidney cancer.

This chain connects TRBV5-4 to TRBJ2-7, with TRBD1 as a possible D gene (6 bases). The CDR3 sequence is 13 residues long. Per the germline V gene, CDR1 is SGHNT and CDR2 is YYREEE (reference sequence). The V end was cut by 6 bases, the J end by 5 bases, with 15 bases between. CDR3 in DNA: TGTGCCAGCACCTCGCCTACAGGGAACGAGCAGTACGTC. As protein: CASTSPTGNEQYV.

CDR3 DNA sequence: TGTGCCAGCACCGAGAGGCCGGGGGCCTATGGCTACACCTTC. The encoded protein is CASTERPGAYGYTF. This chain links TRBV6-1 with TRBJ1-2, with D possibly TRBD1 on 6 matching bases. Deletions cut 7 bases from V and 4 bases from J, with 16 bases between. Germline values: CDR1 MNHNS, CDR2 SASEGT. The CDR3 has 14 residues.

The rearrangement joins TRBV5-6 to TRBJ1-2; D is perhaps TRBD1 (5 bases). CDR1 and CDR2 (germline): SGHDT, YYEEEE. Trimming pared 0 bases from V and 5 bases from J, leaving 20 bases between. This CDR3 comprises 17 residues. This CDR3 is CASSLGSLQGVGYGYTF. The CDR3 DNA sequence: TGTGCCAGCAGCTTGGGTTCGCTTCAGGGAGTAGGGTATGGCTACACCTTC.

The V call is TRBV6-5, the J call TRBJ2-4, with D perhaps matching TRBD1 (6 bases). The CDR3 contains 14 residues. Between the trimmed V and J ends, which lost 3 bases and 7 bases, there was a span of 13 bases. Looked up from germline, CDR1 is MNHEY and CDR2 is SVGAGI. DNA for the CDR3: TGTGCCAGCAGTTATACTCGGACAGCGAACATTCAGTACTTC. It is translated as CASSYTRTANIQYF.

This chain connects TRBV6-1 to TRBJ1-5; D ambiguous. The germline V gene encodes CDR1 MNHNS and CDR2 SASEGT. With 3 bases removed from V and 4 bases from J, the gap between germline ends came to 7 bases. This CDR3 comprises 13 residues. The chain's CDR3 is CASSDYRNQPQHF. The DNA for the CDR3 is TGTGCCAGCAGTGATTACAGAAATCAGCCCCAGCATTTT.